This TCR beta chain is from a study of T cell changes during pregnancy in multiple sclerosis. TCRdb keeps only in-frame clones here, not all; method: immunoSEQ multiplex PCR. This table has 35,000 or so clones, approximately 90% appearing once. J gave up 3 bases and V 4 bases, and 4 bases lay outside the gene matches. The germline V gene encodes CDR1 SEHNR and CDR2 FQNEAQ (reference sequence). The CDR3 totals 14 residues. V gene TRBV7-9 combines with J gene TRBJ2-7, with 9 bases fitting TRBD2. The TCR was taken from a female donor with multiple sclerosis, enrolled in a pregnancy study. Specimen: CD8+ T cells from peripheral blood mononuclear cells, collected in the third trimester of pregnancy. As DNA, the CDR3 is TGTGCCAGCAGCTACTCTAGCGGGGACTACGAGCAGTACTTC. Protein product: CASSYSSGDYEQYF.